These 31 T cell receptor beta chains were all obtained from the same sample, sequenced in a study of tumor and adjacent non-tumor tissue in lung cancer. RNA was extracted from bulk tissue without any cell sorting. Three rounds of nested PCR, following a modified ARM-PCR protocol, produced the TCRbeta library. Using its own MiXCR run on the multiplex PCR reads, TCRdb lists one record per CDR3 protein. The sample carries some 200,000 distinct CDR3 sequences, 71% recorded once. What was sequenced was lung tumor tissue. Every receptor here comes from a man in his sixties with non-small cell lung cancer.

This clonotype was observed a few times. The chain uses TRBV12-3 or TRBV12-4 and TRBJ1-2; 9 bases line up with TRBD1. This CDR3 has 17 amino acids. V lost 5 bases to trimming and J lost 5 bases; unmatched junction nucleotides: 15. CDR3 amino acids: CASSRDLPGQGNYGYTF. The DNA for the CDR3 is TGTGCCAGCAGTCGCGACCTGCCGGGACAGGGTAATTATGGCTACACCTTC.

Regarding this clonotype: The conserved phenylalanine or tryptophan normally closing the CDR3 is absent here, so this likely arose from a read error. J is TRBJ1-3 and V is TRBV11-2; D is undetermined. The CDR3 consists of 16 residues. In germline, CDR1 is SGHAT, CDR2 FQNNGV. For the CDR3, the DNA is TGTGCCAACAGCGAACATGGGTCGAGCTCTGGAAACACCATATATTCT. Translated: CANSEHGSSSGNTIYS.

The chain joins TRBV11-2 to TRBJ2-6, with D hard to call. This CDR3 is 13 amino acids long. Germline CDR1 SGHAT, CDR2 FQNNGV. V was trimmed by 8 bases and J by 0 bases, leaving 5 bases between them. The CDR3, as DNA: TGTGCCAGCCTTATCTCTGGGGCCAACGTCCTGACTTTC. This sequence encodes CASLISGANVLTF.

This clonotype was found a few times. A much larger clone lies one base from this, so it may be a read error. This chain uses TRBV6-1 with TRBJ2-5, with D uncertain. The V gene lost 0 bases and the J gene lost 5 bases, with 10 bases spanning the gap. Germline V gives CDR1 MNHNS, CDR2 SASEGT. The CDR3 is 14 residues long. The CDR3 DNA sequence: TGTGCCAGCAGTGAAGCCGGTGGCCATGAGACCCAGTACTTC. Translating it yields CASSEAGGHETQYF.

V and J are TRBV5-1 and TRBJ2-5; 9 nucleotides align to TRBD1. From germline, CDR1 is SGHRS and CDR2 YFSETQ. The CDR3 is made up of 15 amino acids. The trim removed 6 bases at V and 4 bases at J, leaving 10 bases unmatched. In DNA, the CDR3 is TGCGCCAGCAACCGGACCGGACAGGGGAGAGAGACCCAGTACTTC. As protein: CASNRTGQGRETQYF.

The chain carries TRBV5-1 and TRBJ2-3, with a weak D call TRBD2 (5 bases). Trimming took 6 bases from V and 8 from J, leaving 22 bases between them. The V gene's germline CDR1 is SGHRS and CDR2 YFSETQ. The length of the CDR3 is 15 residues. In nucleotides, the CDR3 is TGCGCCAGCATTCTACTCGGGGATCGGGCAGCTACGCAGTATTTT. Encoded protein: CASILLGDRAATQYF.

This clonotype came up once. As the CDR3 is not closed by the conserved phenylalanine or tryptophan, this likely results from a read error. The rearrangement links TRBV6-5 to TRBJ2-5; D may be TRBD2 (5 bases). Trimming removed 3 bases at V and 7 bases at J, with 15 bases between. CDR3 size: 14 residues. CDR1 MNHEY and CDR2 SVGAGI come from the germline V gene. As DNA, the CDR3 is TGTGCCAGCAGTTATTCGGGAAGGGTAGGGACCCAGTACCTC. Translated: CASSYSGRVGTQYL.

The V call is TRBV29-1, the J call TRBJ2-3, with 9 bases identical to TRBD2. Unmatched junction bases numbered 7, after V lost 3 bases and J lost 3 bases. The CDR3 totals 15 residues. Germline CDR1 reads SQVTM; CDR2 reads ANQGSEA. As DNA, the CDR3 is TGCAGCGTTGAGGGACTAGCAGGGGAGACAGATACGCAGTATTTT. This gives the protein CSVEGLAGETDTQYF.

Note on this clonotype: This may be a read error: a much more frequent sequence differs by one nucleotide. This sequence joins TRBV20-1 and TRBJ2-7; a weak D match, TRBD2 (5 bases). Trimming pared 7 bases from V and 5 bases from J, leaving 12 bases between. CDR1 is DFQATT and CDR2 is SNEGSKA in the germline V gene (reference sequence). The CDR3 runs to 11 residues. DNA of the CDR3: TGCAGTGGAGAGGGCACCGACGAGCAGTACTTC. Amino acid sequence: CSGEGTDEQYF.

Remarks on this clonotype: This likely comes from a read error, as the CDR3 has no conserved phenylalanine or tryptophan at its end. This chain joins TRBV11-2 and TRBJ2-6; TRBD1 matches at 11 bases. The length of the CDR3 is 20 residues. Germline V CDR1 and CDR2: SGHAT, FQNNGV. The CDR3 protein is CASSYLRTGGEKGGAIVLTL. The CDR3 nucleotides read TGTGCCAGCAGCTACCTCCGGACAGGGGGCGAGAAGGGTGGGGCCATCGTCCTGACTCTC.

For this clonotype: The conserved closing phenylalanine or tryptophan is absent in this CDR3, likely reflecting a read error. The limits of the CDR3 on the DNA are not certain, so only TCRdb's listed CDR3 is given. The chain is built from TRBV20-1 and TRBJ1-4. Germline assignment: CDR1 DFQATT and CDR2 SNEGSKA (reference sequence). Termini included, the CDR3 measures 14 amino acids. CDR3: CSASMTAGGEKLFY.

Regarding this clonotype: The final CDR3 position lacks the conserved phenylalanine or tryptophan, pointing to a likely read error. The chain couples TRBV6-1 to TRBJ2-2; 13 bases line up with TRBD2. This CDR3 is 15 amino acids long. Unmatched junction bases numbered 1, after V lost 3 bases and J lost 6 bases. CDR1 is MNHNS, CDR2 SASEGT, per germline. Here the CDR3 reads CASSDTSGGAGELFY. CDR3 DNA sequence: TGTGCCAGCAGTGACACTAGCGGGGGGGCCGGGGAGCTGTTTTAT.

The chain combines TRBV6-1 with TRBJ2-1; perhaps D is TRBD1 or TRBD2 (5 bases each). The end of the DNA fits TRBJ2-7 better, so the J call may be wrong. CDR1 and CDR2 from the germline V gene are MNHNS and SASEGT. This CDR3 spans 15 amino acids. CDR3 loop: CATYNPGTGCYEQYF. CDR3 sequence (DNA): TGTGCCACCTACAACCCCGGGACGGGTTGCTACGAGCAGTACTTC.

This clonotype was seen ten or more times. The chain links TRBV20-1 to TRBJ2-5, with 9 bases identical to TRBD1. With V trimmed by 5 bases and J by 2 bases, 9 bases remained unmatched. This CDR3 contains 15 residues. Per the germline V gene, CDR1 is DFQATT and CDR2 is SNEGSKA (reference sequence). The CDR3 coding sequence is TGCAGTGCTTACAATACCGGGACAGGGCAAGAGACCCAGTACTTC. Translation gives CSAYNTGTGQETQYF.

This clonotype has a single count. Relative to the germline gene, one junction end is altered; a read error may explain this. The chain couples TRBV20-1 to TRBJ1-5; the D is unclear. This CDR3 is 16 amino acids long. In germline, CDR1 is DFQATT, CDR2 SNEGSKA (reference sequence). In nucleotides, the CDR3 is TGCAGTGATACCTGGGGAGGTGGGAGAGGCAATGAGCCCCAGCATTTT. It specifies CSDTWGGGRGNEPQHF.

As to this clonotype: One base away lies a much larger clone, so this may be a sequencing read error. The chain uses TRBV29-1 and TRBJ2-7, with D tentatively TRBD1 (7 bases). Germline loops: CDR1 SQVTM, CDR2 ANQGSEA. This CDR3 has 13 residues. CDR3 amino acids: CCVVSQGGYEQYF. The CDR3 DNA reads TGCTGCGTTGTATCCCAGGGGGGCTACGAGCAGTACTTC.

This clonotype was seen many times. CDR3 DNA sequence: TGCAGTGCTAGAGGTGACGGTGAGAGGACTGAAGCTTTCTTT. Protein sequence: CSARGDGERTEAFF. The chain uses TRBV20-1 and TRBJ1-1; no firm D call. V gave up 1 base and J gave up 5 bases, with 14 bases separating them. This CDR3 region has 14 residues. Germline CDR1 is DFQATT and CDR2 is SNEGSKA (reference sequence).

Comment on this clonotype: Sequence at one end of the junction differs from germline and may be a read error. The chain recombines TRBV5-1 with TRBJ2-3; 10 bases map to TRBD1. Germline CDR1 and CDR2: SGHRS and YFSETQ. The CDR3 runs to 16 residues. The CDR3: CARSATGGAWKDMQYF. The CDR3 DNA sequence: TGCGCCCGCAGCGCGACAGGGGGCGCTTGGAAAGATATGCAGTATTTT.

This clonotype was seen at least ten times. The chain employs TRBV4-2 and TRBJ1-1; 10 positions agree with TRBD1. With V trimmed by 1 base and J by 4 bases, 6 bases remained unmatched. CDR3 length: 16 residues. Germline CDR1 reads LGHNA; CDR2 reads YNFKEQ. As DNA, the CDR3 is TGTGCCAGCAGCCAAGCCGGGACAGGGGTTGCCACTGAAGCTTTCTTT. Amino acids: CASSQAGTGVATEAFF.

A word on this clonotype: A junction boundary mismatches the germline segment, possibly from a read error. This chain links TRBV6-2 or TRBV6-3 with TRBJ2-7; D gene uncertain. The CDR3 spans 17 residues. The germline V gene encodes CDR1 MNHEY and CDR2 SVGEGT. The CDR3: CASSYGDGDPNSYEQYF. CDR3 sequence (DNA): TGTGCCAGCAGTTACGGGGATGGAGACCCTAACTCCTACGAGCAGTATTTC.

The chain couples TRBV28 to TRBJ1-1, with D perhaps TRBD1 (6 bases). The CDR3 totals 12 residues. The V gene's germline CDR1 is MDHEN and CDR2 SYDVKM. Deletions cut 2 bases from V and 10 bases from J, with 11 bases between. The CDR3 sequence is CASSLIGGRAFF. The CDR3 nucleotides read TGTGCCAGCAGTTTAATTGGGGGCCGAGCTTTCTTT.

This clonotype was observed a single time. The chain has TRBV11-2 and TRBJ2-1; the D gene is possibly TRBD2 (7 bases). The CDR3 has 18 residues. The germline CDR1 and CDR2 sequences are SGHAT and FQNNGV. The V and J ends lost 4 bases and 2 bases respectively, with 21 bases between them. CDR3 coding DNA: TGTGCCAGCAGCTCCCGAGATTGGGGGGGCCTTGCCTACAATGAGCAGTTCTTC. Translation gives CASSSRDWGGLAYNEQFF.

The chain has TRBV12-3 or TRBV12-4 and TRBJ2-2; the match to TRBD1 covers 7 bases. This CDR3 is built from 15 residues. The V gene end was trimmed by 3 bases and the J gene end by 3 bases; junction bases not matched to a gene: 4. The CDR3 DNA is TGTGCCAGCAGTTTCTCTGGGACAGACACCGGGGAGCTGTTTTTT. Residues: CASSFSGTDTGELFF.

V gene TRBV6-2 or TRBV6-3 combines with J gene TRBJ1-2; D call uncertain. V dropped 6 bases and J dropped 8 bases, with 13 bases sitting between them. Looked up from germline, CDR1 is MNHEY and CDR2 is SVGEGT. The CDR3 spans 12 residues. CDR3 amino acids: CASRRSEIGYTF. CDR3 coding DNA: TGTGCCAGCAGAAGGTCAGAGATAGGCTACACCTTC.

This chain joins TRBV11-2 and TRBJ2-1; 10 positions agree with TRBD1. Germline trimming cut 7 bases from V and 6 bases from J; bases unmatched to any gene: 9. The CDR3 is made up of 15 amino acids. Per the germline V gene, CDR1 is SGHAT and CDR2 is FQNNGV. Here the CDR3 DNA reads TGTGCCAGCAACACGACAGGGGGCATCACCAATGAGCAGTTCTTC. It translates to CASNTTGGITNEQFF. Full variable domain (missing parts from reference TRBV11-2 and TRBJ2-1): EAGVAQSPRYKIIEKRQSVAFWCNPISGHATLYWYQQILGQGPKLLIQFQNNGVVDDSQLPKDRFSAERLKGVDSTLKIQPAKLEDSAVYLCASNTTGGITNEQFFGPGTRLTVL.

This clonotype has a handful of counts. With a much larger clone just one base away, this may be a read error. The chain links TRBV5-5 to TRBJ2-7, with D perhaps matching TRBD1 (5 bases). V lost 3 bases and J 4 bases, leaving 23 bases between the germline ends. Germline V gene data show CDR1 as SGHKS and CDR2 as YYEKEE (reference sequence). This CDR3 has 17 amino acids. DNA of the CDR3: TGTGCCAGCAGCTGGAACCTGATAGGGGCGGTCACATACGAGCAGTACTTC. This translates into CASSWNLIGAVTYEQYF.

A note on this clonotype: The germline gene is not matched at one end of the junction; a read error may be the cause. This chain connects TRBV11-3 to TRBJ1-1; no clear D gene. The germline gives CDR1 SGHNT, CDR2 YENEEA. CDR3 length: 13 amino acids. CDR3 region: CSSSSDGEAEAYF. The CDR3 bases are TGTTCCAGCAGCTCGGATGGGGAGGCTGAAGCTTACTTT.

The chain recombines TRBV5-1 with TRBJ1-4; D unclear. CDR1 is SGHRS, CDR2 YFSETQ, per germline. The CDR3 extends over 15 amino acids. V was clipped by 7 bases and J by 0 bases, with 13 bases between them. The CDR3 DNA reads as TGCGCCAGCCGCTGGCTCGGATCAACTAATGAAAAACTGTTTTTT. Translation: CASRWLGSTNEKLFF.

The genes are TRBV29-1 and TRBJ2-1; 9 nucleotides line up with TRBD2. The germline V gene has CDR1 SQVTM and CDR2 ANQGSEA. The CDR3 sequence is 15 residues long. Germline trimming cut 6 bases from V and 12 bases from J; bases unmatched to any gene: 18. CDR3 sequence reads: CSVILWAGGPGVQFF. CDR3 in DNA: TGCAGCGTCATTTTGTGGGCGGGAGGGCCTGGTGTGCAGTTCTTC.

Remarks on this clonotype: The junction departs from the called germline gene at one end, perhaps through a read error. J is TRBJ2-2 and V is TRBV6-2 or TRBV6-3; possible D gene TRBD2, 6 bases. The CDR3 has 15 residues. Germline V gene data show CDR1 as MNHEY and CDR2 as SVGEGT. CDR3 nucleotides: TGTGCCAGCAGTTACTCGACTAGTTACACAGGGGAGCTGTTTTTT. Encoded protein: CASSYSTSYTGELFF.

As for this clonotype: At one boundary the junction diverges from the germline segment, which might be a read error. This chain connects TRBV4-3 to TRBJ2-6; D is possibly TRBD1 or TRBD2 (5 bases each). Germline assignment: CDR1 LGHNA and CDR2 YSLEER. There are 16 residues in the CDR3. The CDR3 spells CASGQEAVSGANVMTF. CDR3 bases: TGCGCCAGCGGCCAAGAGGCGGTGTCCGGGGCCAACGTCATGACTTTC.